Listed below are T cell receptor beta chains from one sample, sequenced in a study of T-cell reconstitution after alpha-beta-depleted transplantation in children. One entry per CDR3 protein results from TCRdb running MiXCR on the PCR reads. Among around 200,000 distinct CDR3 sequences, approximately 10% were seen once, and the ten largest hold around 6%. Here the sequenced sample was PBMCs from the stem cell graft donor, taken from the stem cell graft. The receptors were sampled from a human donor who donated a stem cell graft to a child with acute lymphoblastic leukemia. CDR3s include the opening cysteine and the closing phenylalanine or tryptophan. The D gene is left open where the match is weak. Not all rows give a size; the values are once, few, many and, for expanded clones, a class.

cdr3_nt: TGCGCCAGCAGCCAAGATTGGGCTAGCGGTCAATGGGATGAGCAGTTCTTC; cdr3_aa: CASSQDWASGQWDEQFF; j_call: TRBJ2-1; clone_size: -; d_call: TRBD2; v_call: TRBV4-3
cdr3_nt: TGTGCCAGCAGCCGTGAACTGATTACAGGGGGCTATAATTCACCCCTCCACTTT; cdr3_aa: CASSRELITGGYNSPLHF; j_call: TRBJ1-6; clone_size: few; d_call: TRBD1; v_call: TRBV6-5
cdr3_nt: TGCGCCAGCAGCTGGGGACAGAGGAGCTCCTACAATGAGCAGTTCTTC; cdr3_aa: CASSWGQRSSYNEQFF; j_call: TRBJ2-1; clone_size: few; d_call: TRBD1; v_call: TRBV5-1
cdr3_nt: TGCAGTGCTGTAAGCGGGGGGACTAGCACAGATACGCAGTATTTT; cdr3_aa: CSAVSGGTSTDTQYF; j_call: TRBJ2-3; clone_size: few; d_call: TRBD2; v_call: TRBV20-1
cdr3_nt: TGTGCCAGCAGCTCTAAGCGGGGACCTTACAATGAGCAGTTCTTC; cdr3_aa: CASSSKRGPYNEQFF; j_call: TRBJ2-1; clone_size: few; d_call: TRBD2; v_call: TRBV7-8
cdr3_nt: TGTGCCAGCAGTTACTCGAAGTGGTTAGCGGGGGGCAATGAGCAGTTCTTC; cdr3_aa: CASSYSKWLAGGNEQFF; j_call: TRBJ2-1; clone_size: many; d_call: TRBD2; v_call: TRBV6-5
cdr3_nt: TGTGCCAGCAGCCAAGATAGCGCAAGGGGTGGTGAGCAGTTCTTC; cdr3_aa: CASSQDSARGGEQFF; j_call: TRBJ2-1; clone_size: many; d_call: -; v_call: TRBV3-1
cdr3_nt: TGCAGCGTTGATAGACGCGGACTAGTTCGATCTAATGAGCAGTTCTTC; cdr3_aa: CSVDRRGLVRSNEQFF; j_call: TRBJ2-1; clone_size: many; d_call: TRBD2; v_call: TRBV29-1
cdr3_nt: TGCGCCAGCAGACCGGGGGGACTTAGCACAGATACGCAGTATTTT; cdr3_aa: CASRPGGLSTDTQYF; j_call: TRBJ2-3; clone_size: -; d_call: TRBD2; v_call: TRBV5-1
cdr3_nt: TGTGCCAGCAGCTTAGCCGCCCCGGGACAGGGGGCCGGGGAGCTGTTTTTT; cdr3_aa: CASSLAAPGQGAGELFF; j_call: TRBJ2-2; clone_size: few; d_call: TRBD1; v_call: TRBV7-7
cdr3_nt: TGTGCCATCAGTGTACAGGGCGGCTCCTACGAGCAGTACTTC; cdr3_aa: CAISVQGGSYEQYF; j_call: TRBJ2-7; clone_size: few; d_call: -; v_call: TRBV10-3
cdr3_nt: TGTGCCAGCAGCTCTAGGGGTGGTGAGCAGTTCTTC; cdr3_aa: CASSSRGGEQFF; j_call: TRBJ2-1; clone_size: -; d_call: -; v_call: TRBV5-6
cdr3_nt: TGCGCCAGCAGCGAGACAGTCACTAGCACAGATACGCAGTATTTT; cdr3_aa: CASSETVTSTDTQYF; j_call: TRBJ2-3; clone_size: many; d_call: -; v_call: TRBV5-1
cdr3_nt: TGTGCCAGCTCCCCCGACGGGCTAGCGGGGAGGCAGTTCTTC; cdr3_aa: CASSPDGLAGRQFF; j_call: TRBJ2-1; clone_size: many; d_call: TRBD2; v_call: TRBV18
cdr3_nt: TGTGCCAGCAGCCCTCCCGGGGGTTGGGACACCGGGGAGCTGTTTTTT; cdr3_aa: CASSPPGGWDTGELFF; j_call: TRBJ2-2; clone_size: few; d_call: -; v_call: TRBV3-1
cdr3_nt: TGTGCCAGCAGCCGCCCAAGGACGCTTGAGACCCAGTACTTC; cdr3_aa: CASSRPRTLETQYF; j_call: TRBJ2-5; clone_size: many; d_call: -; v_call: TRBV11-2
cdr3_nt: TGCGCCAGCACCCCCGATGCGAGCACTGAAGCTTTCTTT; cdr3_aa: CASTPDASTEAFF; j_call: TRBJ1-1; clone_size: -; d_call: -; v_call: TRBV5-1
cdr3_nt: TGTGCCAGCAGCGGGACAGAGTCCTACAATGAGCAGTTCTTC; cdr3_aa: CASSGTESYNEQFF; j_call: TRBJ2-1; clone_size: -; d_call: TRBD1; v_call: TRBV7-8
cdr3_nt: TGTGCCACCCTTGATGAGGGTAGCACTGAAGCTTTCTTT; cdr3_aa: CATLDEGSTEAFF; j_call: TRBJ1-1; clone_size: -; d_call: -; v_call: TRBV15
cdr3_nt: TGCGCCAGCAGCCCAAGCAGGGGCCACGAGCAGTACTTC; cdr3_aa: CASSPSRGHEQYF; j_call: TRBJ2-7; clone_size: -; d_call: -; v_call: TRBV5-1
cdr3_nt: TGCGCCAGCAGCCACCAGGGGTCGGACTACGAGCAGTACTTC; cdr3_aa: CASSHQGSDYEQYF; j_call: TRBJ2-7; clone_size: many; d_call: -; v_call: TRBV5-1
cdr3_nt: TGTGCCAGCAGTTTCCGGGCACGGACGGGTAATGAAAAACTGTTTTTT; cdr3_aa: CASSFRARTGNEKLFF; j_call: TRBJ1-4; clone_size: -; d_call: -; v_call: TRBV12-3/TRBV12-4
cdr3_nt: TGCAGCGTTGATCTAGTGGGGGGCTATGGCTACACCTTC; cdr3_aa: CSVDLVGGYGYTF; j_call: TRBJ1-2; clone_size: few; d_call: -; v_call: TRBV29-1
cdr3_nt: TGCAGTGCTAACCCGGGACTAGGGCGCACAGATACGCAGTATTTT; cdr3_aa: CSANPGLGRTDTQYF; j_call: TRBJ2-3; clone_size: few; d_call: TRBD2; v_call: TRBV20-1